Below, one TCR beta chain is given with its context. The junction departs from the called germline gene at one end, perhaps through a read error. This sample was taken from a study of blood T cell repertoires in COVID-19. On the study more broadly: Sources were T cells, B-cell-depleted T cells, or PBMCs; the material itself was cDNA or gDNA.

CDR1 and CDR2 (germline): SGHDT, YYEEEE. The CDR3 loop spans 16 amino acids. Produced via immunoSEQ multiplex PCR; TCRdb's table is partial and in-frame only. The repertoire holds approximately 170,000 clones, with 65% to 80% as singletons. The study recruited people aged roughly 18 to 95 years across some 23 US areas. This TCR was recovered from a woman in her seventies in a cohort exposed to, infected with or recovered from COVID-19 (not recorded which). The sample comprised PBMCs or T cells enriched from blood (not recorded which). The chain combines TRBV5-6 with TRBJ2-1, with TRBD2 matching 8 bases. The CDR3 region has the DNA TGTGCCAGCAGCTTGGGGTACGCGGGAGGTATCGATGAGCAGCTCTTC. Encoded protein: CASSLGYAGGIDEQLF.